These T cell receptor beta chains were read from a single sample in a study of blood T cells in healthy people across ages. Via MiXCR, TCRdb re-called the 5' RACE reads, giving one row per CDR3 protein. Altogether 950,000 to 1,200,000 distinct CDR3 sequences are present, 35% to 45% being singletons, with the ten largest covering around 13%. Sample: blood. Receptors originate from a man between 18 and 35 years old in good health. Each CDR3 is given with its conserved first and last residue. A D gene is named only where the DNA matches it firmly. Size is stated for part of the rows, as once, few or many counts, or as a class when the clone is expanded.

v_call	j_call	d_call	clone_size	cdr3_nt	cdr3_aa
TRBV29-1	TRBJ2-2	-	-	TGCAGCGCCCGGGACGGATCGAACACCGGGGAGCTGTTTTTT	CSARDGSNTGELFF
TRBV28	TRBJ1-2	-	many	TGTGCCAGCAGTTTTGCAGGCAGAGAAGGCTACACCTTC	CASSFAGREGYTF
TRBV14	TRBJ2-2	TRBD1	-	TGTGCCAGCAGCCAAGTCCGGACAGGGAGCACCGGGGAGCTGTTTTTT	CASSQVRTGSTGELFF
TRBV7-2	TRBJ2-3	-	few	TGTGCCAGCAGCTTTTCGGAGACAGATACGCAGTATTTT	CASSFSETDTQYF
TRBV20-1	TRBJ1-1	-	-	TGCAGTGCCTCAGGTGGGGGGGTGGCAACTGAAGCTTTCTTT	CSASGGGVATEAFF
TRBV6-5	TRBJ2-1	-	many	TGTGCCAGCAAGGAACAGAGCTCCTACAATGAGCAGTTCTTC	CASKEQSSYNEQFF
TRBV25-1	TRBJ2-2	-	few	TGTGCCAGCAGTGAATGGTGGTCCGGGAACACCGGGGAGCTGTTTTTT	CASSEWWSGNTGELFF
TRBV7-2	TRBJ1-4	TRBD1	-	TGTGCCAGCAGCTTACGTAGGACAGGGGGCGATGAAAAACTGTTTTTT	CASSLRRTGGDEKLFF
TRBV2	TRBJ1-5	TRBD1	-	TGTGCCAGCAGACAGACAGGGGCGGGCAATCAGCCCCAGCATTTT	CASRQTGAGNQPQHF
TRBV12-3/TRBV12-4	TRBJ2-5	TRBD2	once	TGTGCCAGCAGCCTAGCGGGGGGGCCTAGGAATGAGCAGTACTTC	CASSLAGGPRNEQYF
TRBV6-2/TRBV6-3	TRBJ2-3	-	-	TGTGCCAGCAGTTCGACCCCTTGGACCAGGGAGGGCACAGATACGCAGTATTTT	CASSSTPWTREGTDTQYF
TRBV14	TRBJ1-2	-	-	TGTGCCAGCAGTACTCCAGGGCGTGGAGGCTACACCTTC	CASSTPGRGGYTF
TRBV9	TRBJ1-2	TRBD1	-	TGTGCCAGCAGCACAACCCTCCGGGCAGGGGGCTATGGCTACACCTTC	CASSTTLRAGGYGYTF
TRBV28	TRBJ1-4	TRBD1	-	TGTGCCAGCAGTTTGGGGGACAGGGCCCGATTGGGAAAACTGTTTTTT	CASSLGDRARLGKLFF
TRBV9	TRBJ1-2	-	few	TGTGCCAGCAGCGTCCAGGGGCAGAATACGGACTATGGCTACACCTTC	CASSVQGQNTDYGYTF
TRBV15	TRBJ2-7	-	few	TGTGCCACCAGCAGATCGTCCGTGACAACGACCTACGAGCAGTACTTC	CATSRSSVTTTYEQYF
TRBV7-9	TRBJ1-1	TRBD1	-	TGTGCCAGCAGCGGGACAGGGAAGGACACTGAAGCTTTCTTT	CASSGTGKDTEAFF
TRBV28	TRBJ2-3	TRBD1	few	TGTGCCAGCAGCCATGACAGGGCCACAGATACGCAGTATTTT	CASSHDRATDTQYF
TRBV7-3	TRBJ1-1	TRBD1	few	TGTGCCAGCAGCTTAACGTTTAAGGGGGCGGGTACTGAAGCTTTCTTT	CASSLTFKGAGTEAFF
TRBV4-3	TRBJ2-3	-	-	TGCGCCAGCAGCCAAGATCCGGGCCCACCCCAGTATTTT	CASSQDPGPPQYF
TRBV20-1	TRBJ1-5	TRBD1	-	TGCAGTGCTAGGCTCCGGGACAGCGGCAATCAGCCCCAGCATTTT	CSARLRDSGNQPQHF
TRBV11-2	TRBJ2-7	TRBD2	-	TGTGCCAGCAGCTTAAGCGGGCTGAGGTTAGCGGGGGGCGAAAATGAGCAGTACTTC	CASSLSGLRLAGGENEQYF
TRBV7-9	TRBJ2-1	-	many	TGTGCCAGCAGCTTAACGCGAGGGAGCTCCTACAATGAGCAGTTCTTC	CASSLTRGSSYNEQFF
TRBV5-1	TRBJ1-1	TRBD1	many	TGCGCCAGCAGCGCGTCCGGGACAGGGACTGAAGCTTTCTTT	CASSASGTGTEAFF
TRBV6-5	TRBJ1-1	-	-	TGTGCCAGCAGTTACTCGAAGAGGGAGACTGAAGCTTTCTTT	CASSYSKRETEAFF
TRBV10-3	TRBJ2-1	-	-	TGTGCCATCAGTGTTAGGGGGGGGACAGCCTCCTACAATGAGCAGTTCTTC	CAISVRGGTASYNEQFF
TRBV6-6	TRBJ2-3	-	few	TGTGCCAGCTGCTGGCGCCCCATGGATACGCAGTATTTT	CASCWRPMDTQYF
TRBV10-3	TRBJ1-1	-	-	TGTGCCATCAGTGAGTCGTCTGAAGCTTTCTTT	CAISESSEAFF